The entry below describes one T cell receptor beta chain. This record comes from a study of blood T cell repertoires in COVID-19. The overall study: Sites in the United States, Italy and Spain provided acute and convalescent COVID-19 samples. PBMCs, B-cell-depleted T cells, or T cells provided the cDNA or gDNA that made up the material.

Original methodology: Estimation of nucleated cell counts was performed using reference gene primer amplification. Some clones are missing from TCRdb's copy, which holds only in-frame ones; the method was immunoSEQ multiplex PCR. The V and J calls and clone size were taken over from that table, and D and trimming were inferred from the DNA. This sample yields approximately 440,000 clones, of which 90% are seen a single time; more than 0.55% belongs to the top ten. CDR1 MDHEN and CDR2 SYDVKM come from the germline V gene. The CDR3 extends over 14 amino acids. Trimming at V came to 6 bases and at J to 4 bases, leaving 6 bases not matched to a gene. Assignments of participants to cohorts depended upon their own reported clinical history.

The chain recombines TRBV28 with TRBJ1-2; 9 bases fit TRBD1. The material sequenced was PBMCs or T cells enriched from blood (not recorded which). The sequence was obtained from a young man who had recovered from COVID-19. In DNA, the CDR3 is TGTGCCAGCAGATCACAGGGGGCGGCCTATGGCTACACCTTC. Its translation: CASRSQGAAYGYTF.